Listed here are 28 T cell receptor beta chains from one sample, sequenced in a study of blood T cell repertoires in COVID-19. Using immunoSEQ multiplex PCR, the repertoire was profiled, and TCRdb retains in-frame clones only, with some absent. The table shows 85,000 to 110,000 clones, with about 90% occurring only once. Source material: peripheral blood. These receptors all stem from a man aged 45-65 years in a cohort sampled during active COVID-19.

In this sample, this clone turned up a few times. The rearrangement links TRBV28 to TRBJ1-6; 10 bases are a match to TRBD1. Germline V lookup: CDR1 MDHEN, CDR2 SYDVKM. The CDR3 spans 16 residues. J lost 7 bases, V lost 5 bases, and 8 bases had no gene match. CDR3 loop: CASSATGTGVNSPLHF. The CDR3 nucleotides read TGTGCCAGCAGTGCGACCGGGACAGGGGTGAATTCACCCCTCCACTTT. Drawing the rest from reference TRBV28 and TRBJ1-6, the complete variable domain is DVKVTQSSRYLVKRTGEKVFLECVQDMDHENMFWYRQDPGLGLRLIYFSYDVKMKEKGDIPEGYSVSREKKERFSLILESASTNQTSMYLCASSATGTGVNSPLHFGNGTRLTVT.

This clone was detected only a few times. This rearrangement joins TRBV11-2 to TRBJ1-5, with D perhaps matching TRBD1 (5 bases). Trimming took off 5 bases at V and 5 bases at J, with 16 bases between the two ends. The germline gives CDR1 SGHAT, CDR2 FQNNGV. This CDR3 comprises 15 residues. Written as DNA, the CDR3 is TGTGCCAGCAGCGCAACCTGGGGCGCGGATCAGCCCCAGCATTTT. Translating gives CASSATWGADQPQHF.

The chain recombines TRBV7-8 with TRBJ1-5; 11 nucleotides match TRBD1. V lost 4 bases, J lost 7 bases, and 6 bases stayed unmatched. The CDR3 has 15 amino acids. From germline, CDR1 is SGHVS and CDR2 FQNEAQ. CDR3 nucleotide sequence: TGTGCCAGCAGCTCGCGGGACAGGGGGAACCAGCCCCAGCATTTT. This sequence encodes CASSSRDRGNQPQHF.

V usage is TRBV5-8 and J usage is TRBJ2-3; D is perhaps TRBD2 (6 bases). The CDR3 spans 15 residues. Trimming removed 5 bases from V and 3 bases from J, with 16 bases in between. Germline lookup yields CDR1 SGHTS and CDR2 YDEGEE. CDR3 amino acids: CASRFMGGRTDTQYF. CDR3 sequence (DNA): TGTGCCAGCAGATTCATGGGGGGTCGTACAGATACGCAGTATTTT.

The gene calls are TRBV10-3 and TRBJ2-3; 9 bases are shared with TRBD1. CDR1 and CDR2 from the germline V gene are ENHRY and SYGVKD. V lost 6 bases to trimming and J lost 5 bases; unmatched junction nucleotides: 6. The CDR3 covers 14 residues. The CDR3 loop reads CAIRAGTGLDTQYF. DNA of the CDR3: TGTGCCATCAGGGCCGGGACAGGGTTAGATACGCAGTATTTT.

The chain joins TRBV19 to TRBJ2-3, with 12 bases that match TRBD2. V trimming: 5 bases; J trimming: 5 bases; junction bases outside the gene matches: 17. Germline CDR1 LNHDA, CDR2 SQIVND (reference sequence). The CDR3 has 19 amino acids. CDR3 DNA: TGTGCCAGTAGTCCGGTGGGGCTAGCGGGGGGGACCGTACGAGATACGCAGTATTTT. Protein: CASSPVGLAGGTVRDTQYF.

The CDR3 nucleotides are TGTGCCAGCAGTGCAGCTAGCGGGAGCTCCTACGAGCAGTACGTC. Its protein is CASSAASGSSYEQYV. The chain joins TRBV6-1 to TRBJ2-7, with TRBD2 identical over 10 bases. Germline V gene lookup returns CDR1 MNHNS and CDR2 SASEGT. V lost 4 bases to trimming and J lost 0 bases; unmatched junction nucleotides: 3. The CDR3 length is 15 residues.

This chain uses TRBV18 with TRBJ2-2; TRBD1 might be the D (6 bases). The CDR3 loop spans 18 amino acids. Germline V CDR1 and CDR2: KGHSH, LQKENI. Trimming stripped 2 bases from V and 2 bases from J, with 18 bases between. The CDR3 DNA reads TGTGCCAGCTCACCATTCTCTCTCGCACAGGGAAACACCGGGGAGCTGTTTTTT. This encodes CASSPFSLAQGNTGELFF.

The chain has TRBV7-8 and TRBJ2-7; D gene unclear. Trimming took 1 base from V and 2 from J, leaving 9 bases between them. The CDR3 loop spans 14 amino acids. Germline CDR1 SGHVS, CDR2 FQNEAQ. CDR3 loop: CASSLGHSTYEQYV. The CDR3 DNA reads TGTGCCAGCAGCTTAGGACATTCCACCTACGAGCAGTACGTC.

This clone was seen just once. The chain has TRBV11-2 and TRBJ2-3; D possibly corresponds to TRBD2 (7 bases). The CDR3 runs to 15 residues. Germline assignment: CDR1 SGHAT and CDR2 FQNNGV. The ends were cut back, 5 bases at V and 1 base at J, with 13 bases in the middle. The CDR3 DNA is TGTGCCAGCAGCCTTGGGGGGGCTCGCACAGATACGCAGTATTTT. This translates into CASSLGGARTDTQYF.

The chain uses TRBV7-9 and TRBJ2-4; the match to TRBD2 covers 7 bases. Germline trimming cut 0 bases from V and 7 bases from J; bases unmatched to any gene: 3. CDR3 length: 14 residues. Per germline, CDR1 SEHNR and CDR2 FQNEAQ (reference sequence). CDR3 DNA sequence: TGTGCCAGCAGCTTAGCGGGGGGGTCTAACATTCAGTACTTC. It specifies CASSLAGGSNIQYF.

The gene calls are TRBV7-9 and TRBJ1-4; 7 bases agree with TRBD1. This CDR3 has 17 residues. V lost 5 bases and J lost 0; bases outside the gene matches: 9. Germline CDR1 and CDR2: SEHNR and FQNEAQ (reference sequence). The CDR3 bases are TGTGCCAGCAGCAGAAGGGACAGCTTCTCAACTAATGAAAAACTGTTTTTT. This translates into CASSRRDSFSTNEKLFF.

This chain joins TRBV6-1 and TRBJ2-3, with D possibly being TRBD1 (6 bases). The CDR3 has 16 amino acids. The germline V and J ends were trimmed by 2 bases and 3 bases, with 15 bases remaining between them. CDR1 and CDR2 (germline): MNHNS, SASEGT. CDR3 in DNA: TGTGCCAGCAGTGAATGGGGGCAGGGTCGGACAGATACGCAGTATTTT. Its protein product is CASSEWGQGRTDTQYF.

V is TRBV3-1 (or the pseudogene TRBV3-2) and J is TRBJ1-2; D is uncertain. Trimming took 3 bases from V and 3 from J, leaving 5 bases between them. Germline V gene lookup returns CDR1 LGHDT and CDR2 YNNKEL (reference sequence). This CDR3 contains 12 residues. The CDR3 bases are TGTGCCAGCAGCCAGGAGGACTATGGCTACACCTTC. Translated: CASSQEDYGYTF.

The chain's CDR3 is CASSEAPGYLYEQYV. The CDR3 DNA sequence: TGTGCCAGCAGTGAAGCCCCGGGTTATCTCTACGAGCAGTACGTC. The rearrangement joins TRBV6-1 to TRBJ2-7; D is uncertain. V lost 0 bases, J lost 3 bases, and 12 bases lay in between. Germline V gives CDR1 MNHNS, CDR2 SASEGT. This CDR3 spans 15 amino acids.

The V call is TRBV20-1, the J call TRBJ2-3; D uncertain. CDR1 DFQATT and CDR2 SNEGSKA come from the germline V gene (reference sequence). Between the trimmed V and J ends, which lost 3 bases and 0 bases, there was a span of 10 bases. The length of the CDR3 is 14 residues. The CDR3 sequence is CSASRFISTDTQYF. Written as DNA, the CDR3 is TGCAGTGCTAGTCGGTTCATTAGCACAGATACGCAGTATTTT.

This chain uses TRBV7-9 with TRBJ1-4, with a possible D match to TRBD1 (5 bases). The CDR3 runs to 14 residues. V dropped 1 base and J dropped 5 bases, with 8 bases sitting between them. Germline values: CDR1 SEHNR, CDR2 FQNEAQ (reference sequence). CDR3 sequence reads: CASSLGGLNEKLFF. CDR3 sequence (DNA): TGTGCCAGCAGCTTAGGGGGCTTAAATGAAAAACTGTTTTTT.

This clone occurred once. V gene TRBV3-1 (or the pseudogene TRBV3-2) combines with J gene TRBJ2-5; 8 positions agree with TRBD2. Trimming took 1 base from V and 7 from J; bases not matched to a gene: 8. CDR3 size: 15 residues. Looked up from germline, CDR1 is LGHDT and CDR2 is YNNKEL (reference sequence). The DNA of the CDR3 is TGTGCCAGCAGCCAAGGACCTAGCGGGTTCGGGACCCAGTACTTC. Translation: CASSQGPSGFGTQYF.

This chain connects TRBV2 to TRBJ2-1, with D possibly TRBD1 on 6 matching bases. V lost 5 bases to trimming and J lost 1 base, with 9 bases between them. The CDR3 runs 14 residues. Germline CDR1 is SNHLY and CDR2 is FYNNEI. The CDR3 loop reads CASSTGTSYNEQFF. The CDR3 DNA reads TGTGCCAGCAGTACAGGGACATCCTACAATGAGCAGTTCTTC.

V gene TRBV27 combines with J gene TRBJ2-2; D call uncertain. Deletions cut 8 bases from V and 5 bases from J, with 9 bases between. CDR1 and CDR2 (germline): MNHEY, SMNVEV (reference sequence). CDR3 length: 12 residues. The CDR3 DNA is TGTGCCAGCCATTCTAATACCGGGGAGCTGTTTTTT. Translating gives CASHSNTGELFF.

The genes are TRBV11-3 and TRBJ2-1, with TRBD2 matching over 9 bases. The CDR3 totals 15 residues. V lost 3 bases to trimming and J lost 8 bases; unmatched junction nucleotides: 8. The V gene's germline CDR1 is SGHNT and CDR2 YENEEA. This CDR3 reads CASSFSSGVIHEQFF. The CDR3 DNA reads as TGTGCCAGCAGCTTCTCTAGCGGGGTAATCCATGAGCAGTTCTTC.

The chain recombines TRBV11-2 with TRBJ1-1; TRBD1 matches 7 bases. Unmatched junction bases numbered 9, after V lost 4 bases and J lost 7 bases. CDR3 length equals 14 residues. Germline lookup yields CDR1 SGHAT and CDR2 FQNNGV. CDR3 bases: TGTGCCAGCAGCTATCGACAGGGACTTCTTGAAGCTTTCTTT. Translation gives CASSYRQGLLEAFF.

V is TRBV6-5 and J is TRBJ2-3, with a possible D match to TRBD1 (5 bases). Germline V CDR1 and CDR2: MNHEY, SVGAGI. V was shortened by 2 bases and J by 0 bases, with 6 bases between the two germline ends. The CDR3 runs to 14 residues. This CDR3 reads CASSYTGSTDTQYF. Here the CDR3 DNA reads TGTGCCAGCAGTTACACAGGAAGCACAGATACGCAGTATTTT.

This clone was seen just once. The chain has TRBV5-5 and TRBJ2-3; weak D call: TRBD1 (5 bases). V gave up 0 bases and J gave up 3 bases, with 11 bases separating them. CDR1 and CDR2 (germline): SGHKS, YYEKEE (reference sequence). CDR3 length: 15 residues. This chain's CDR3 is CASSLAGYPTDTQYF. The CDR3 bases are TGTGCCAGCAGCTTGGCAGGGTATCCGACAGATACGCAGTATTTT. The variable domain in full, with the rest retrieved from reference TRBV5-5 and TRBJ2-3, is DAGVTQSPTHLIKTRGQQVTLRCSPISGHKSVSWYQQVLGQGPQFIFQYYEKEERGRGNFPDRFSARQFPNYSSELNVNALLLGDSALYLCASSLAGYPTDTQYFGPGTRLTVL.

The chain has TRBV28 and TRBJ1-2; 9 positions agree with TRBD1. Per the germline V gene, CDR1 is MDHEN and CDR2 is SYDVKM. V lost 6 bases, J lost 5 bases, and 10 bases stayed unmatched. The CDR3 sequence is 15 residues long. CDR3 in amino acids: CASSPGTGHQYGYTF. In DNA, the CDR3 is TGTGCCAGCAGCCCGGGGACAGGGCACCAATATGGCTACACCTTC.

This clone was seen once. The rearrangement joins TRBV7-3 to TRBJ2-7, with D possibly matching TRBD1 (6 bases). The CDR3 consists of 14 residues. V lost 5 bases and J lost 3, with 14 bases in between. Germline CDR1 is SGHTA and CDR2 is FQGTGA. CDR3: CASSPDSPLYEQYF. The CDR3 DNA follows: TGTGCCAGCAGCCCGGACAGCCCCCTCTACGAGCAGTACTTC.

This sequence joins TRBV5-6 and TRBJ2-4; 7 nucleotides agree with TRBD1. Unmatched junction bases numbered 7, after V lost 4 bases and J lost 6 bases. Per germline, CDR1 SGHDT and CDR2 YYEEEE. The CDR3 is made up of 14 amino acids. The CDR3 region is CASSLRAGGNIQYF. The CDR3, as DNA: TGTGCCAGCAGCCTACGTGCAGGGGGAAACATTCAGTACTTC.

J is TRBJ2-3 and V is TRBV4-2; 10 bases match TRBD2. Germline V CDR1 and CDR2: LGHNA, YNFKEQ. V was pared by 4 bases and J by 3 bases, with 4 bases of the junction left unmatched. CDR3 length: 15 residues. This CDR3 reads CASSLAGGFTDTQYF. The CDR3 DNA reads as TGTGCCAGCAGCCTAGCGGGGGGATTTACAGATACGCAGTATTTT.